Listed here is a single T cell receptor beta chain. The data originate from a study of shared T cell receptors in the human thymus. The repertoire was sequenced with immunoSEQ multiplex PCR; TCRdb's copy has only in-frame clones and lacks some. The profile shows hundreds of thousands of clones, about 80% of them singletons. V dropped 0 bases and J dropped 6 bases, with 11 bases sitting between them. This CDR3 contains 15 residues. Germline CDR1 reads MNHNS; CDR2 reads SASEGT. The sample was also reused in another study, on human thymus T cells.

The receptor's source is a boy younger than two with a congenital heart defect. The sample consisted of thymocytes. The rearrangement joins TRBV6-1 to TRBJ2-2, with D tentatively TRBD2 (5 bases). CDR3 nucleotide sequence: TGTGCCAGCAGTGAAGCGGGAGACCCCTCCGGGGAGCTGTTTTTT. Amino acids: CASSEAGDPSGELFF.